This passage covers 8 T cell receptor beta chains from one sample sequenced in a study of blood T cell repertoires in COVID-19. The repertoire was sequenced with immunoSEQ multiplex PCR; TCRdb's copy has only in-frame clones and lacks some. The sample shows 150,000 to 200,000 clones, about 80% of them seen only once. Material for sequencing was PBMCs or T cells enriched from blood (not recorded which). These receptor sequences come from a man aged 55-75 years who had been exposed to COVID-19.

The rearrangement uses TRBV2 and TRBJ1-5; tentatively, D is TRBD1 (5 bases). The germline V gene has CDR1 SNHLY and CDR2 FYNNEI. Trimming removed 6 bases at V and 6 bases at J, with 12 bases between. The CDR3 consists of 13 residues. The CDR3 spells CASSAQGGQPQHF. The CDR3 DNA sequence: TGTGCCAGCAGCGCCCAGGGTGGTCAGCCCCAGCATTTT.

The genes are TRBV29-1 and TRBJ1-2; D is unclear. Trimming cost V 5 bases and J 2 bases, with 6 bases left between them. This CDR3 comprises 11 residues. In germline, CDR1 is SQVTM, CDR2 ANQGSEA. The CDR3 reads CSVSENYGYTF. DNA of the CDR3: TGCAGCGTTTCGGAGAACTATGGCTACACCTTC.

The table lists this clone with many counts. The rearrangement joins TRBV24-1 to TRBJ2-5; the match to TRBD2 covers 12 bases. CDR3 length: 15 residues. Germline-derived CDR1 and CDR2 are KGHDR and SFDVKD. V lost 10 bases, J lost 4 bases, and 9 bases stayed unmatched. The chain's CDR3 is CATEVTSGSGETQYF. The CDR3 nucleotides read TGTGCCACAGAGGTGACTAGCGGGAGTGGAGAGACCCAGTACTTC.

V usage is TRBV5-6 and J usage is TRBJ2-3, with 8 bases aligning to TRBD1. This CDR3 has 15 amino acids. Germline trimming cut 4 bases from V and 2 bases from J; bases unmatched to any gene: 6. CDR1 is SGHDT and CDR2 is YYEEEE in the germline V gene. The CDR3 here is CASSERTGPTDTQYF. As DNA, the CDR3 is TGTGCCAGCAGCGAACGGACAGGGCCCACAGATACGCAGTATTTT.

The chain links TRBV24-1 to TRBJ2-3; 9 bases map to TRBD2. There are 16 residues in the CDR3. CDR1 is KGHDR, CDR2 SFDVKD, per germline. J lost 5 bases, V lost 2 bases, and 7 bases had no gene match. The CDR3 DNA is TGTGCCACCAGTGATTCTATAGCGGGAGAGGTAGATACGCAGTATTTT. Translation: CATSDSIAGEVDTQYF.

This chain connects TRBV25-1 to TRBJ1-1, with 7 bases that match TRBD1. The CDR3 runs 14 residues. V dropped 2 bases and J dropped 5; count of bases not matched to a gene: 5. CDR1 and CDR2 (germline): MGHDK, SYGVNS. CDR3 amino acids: CASSETGARTEAFF. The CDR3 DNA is TGTGCCAGCAGTGAAACAGGGGCTCGGACTGAAGCTTTCTTT.

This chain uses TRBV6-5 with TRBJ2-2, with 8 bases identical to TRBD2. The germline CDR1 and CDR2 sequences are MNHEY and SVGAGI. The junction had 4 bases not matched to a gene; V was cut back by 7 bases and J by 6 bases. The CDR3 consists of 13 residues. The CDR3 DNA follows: TGTGCCAGCATAGACGGGAGGGCCGGGGAGCTGTTTTTT. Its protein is CASIDGRAGELFF.

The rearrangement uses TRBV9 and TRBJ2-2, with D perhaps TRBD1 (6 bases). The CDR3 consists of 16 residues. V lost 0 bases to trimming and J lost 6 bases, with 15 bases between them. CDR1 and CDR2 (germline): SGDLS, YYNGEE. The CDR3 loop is CASSVGAGDMAGELFF. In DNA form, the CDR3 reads TGTGCCAGCAGCGTAGGGGCAGGGGATATGGCCGGGGAGCTGTTTTTT.